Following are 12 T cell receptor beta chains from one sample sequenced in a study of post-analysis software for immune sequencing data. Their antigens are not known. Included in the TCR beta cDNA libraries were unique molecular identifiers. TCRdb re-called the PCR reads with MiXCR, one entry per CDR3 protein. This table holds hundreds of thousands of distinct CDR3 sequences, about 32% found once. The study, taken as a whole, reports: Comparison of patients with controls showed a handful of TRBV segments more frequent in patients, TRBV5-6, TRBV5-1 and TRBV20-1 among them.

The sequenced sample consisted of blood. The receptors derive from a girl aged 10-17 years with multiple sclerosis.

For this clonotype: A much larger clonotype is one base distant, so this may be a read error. The CDR3 nucleotides are TGTGCCACTGGAGGACACCCCAAAAGCATTCAGTACTTC. Its translation is CATGGHPKSIQYF. The chain links TRBV27 to TRBJ2-4; TRBD1 or TRBD2 may be the D gene (5 bases each). CDR1 and CDR2 from the germline V gene are MNHEY and SMNVEV (reference sequence). The CDR3 spans 13 residues.

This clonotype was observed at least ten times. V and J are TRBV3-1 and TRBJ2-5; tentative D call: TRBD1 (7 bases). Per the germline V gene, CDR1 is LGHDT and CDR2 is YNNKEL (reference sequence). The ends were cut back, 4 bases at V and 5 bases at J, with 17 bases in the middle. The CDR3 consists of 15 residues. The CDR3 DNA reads TGTGCCAGCAGCCCACCCGGCAGGGGGGCCGAGACCCAGTACTTC. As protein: CASSPPGRGAETQYF.

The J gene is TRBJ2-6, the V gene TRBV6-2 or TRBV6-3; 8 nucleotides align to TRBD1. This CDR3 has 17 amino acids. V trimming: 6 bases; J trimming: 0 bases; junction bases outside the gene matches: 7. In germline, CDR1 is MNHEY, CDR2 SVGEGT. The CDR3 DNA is TGTGCCAGCAGCCGGGACAGGACCATCTCTGGGGCCAACGTCCTGACTTTC. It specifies CASSRDRTISGANVLTF.

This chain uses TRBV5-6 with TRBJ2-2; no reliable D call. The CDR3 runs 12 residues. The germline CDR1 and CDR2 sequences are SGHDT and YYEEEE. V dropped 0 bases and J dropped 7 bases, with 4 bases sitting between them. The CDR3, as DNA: TGTGCCAGCAGCTTGGCGATCGGGGAGCTGTTTTTT. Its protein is CASSLAIGELFF.

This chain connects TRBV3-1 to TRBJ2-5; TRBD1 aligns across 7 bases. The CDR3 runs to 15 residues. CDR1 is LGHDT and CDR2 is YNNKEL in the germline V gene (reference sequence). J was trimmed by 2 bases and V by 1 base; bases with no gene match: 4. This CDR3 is CASSQGTGIQETQYF. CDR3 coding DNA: TGTGCCAGCAGCCAAGGGACAGGCATTCAAGAGACCCAGTACTTC.

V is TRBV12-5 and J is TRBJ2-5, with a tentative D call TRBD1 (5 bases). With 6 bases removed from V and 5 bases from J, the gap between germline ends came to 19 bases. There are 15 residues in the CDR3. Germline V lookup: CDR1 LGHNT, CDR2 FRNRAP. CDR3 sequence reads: CASGSDSPIGETQYF. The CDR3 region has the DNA TGTGCTAGTGGCTCAGACAGCCCCATTGGGGAGACCCAGTACTTC.

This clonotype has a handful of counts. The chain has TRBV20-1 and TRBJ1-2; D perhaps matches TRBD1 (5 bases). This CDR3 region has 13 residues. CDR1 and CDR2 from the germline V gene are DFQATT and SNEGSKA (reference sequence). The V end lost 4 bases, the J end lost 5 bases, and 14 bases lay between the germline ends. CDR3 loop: CSANRDRLYGYTF. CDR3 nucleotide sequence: TGCAGTGCTAACCGGGACCGGCTATATGGCTACACCTTC.

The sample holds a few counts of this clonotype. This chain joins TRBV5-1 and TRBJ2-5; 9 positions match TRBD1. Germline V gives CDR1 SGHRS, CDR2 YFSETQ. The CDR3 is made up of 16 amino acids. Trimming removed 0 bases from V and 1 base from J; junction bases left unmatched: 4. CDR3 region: CASSLGGGQGQETQYF. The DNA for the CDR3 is TGCGCCAGCAGCTTGGGGGGGGGACAGGGCCAAGAGACCCAGTACTTC.

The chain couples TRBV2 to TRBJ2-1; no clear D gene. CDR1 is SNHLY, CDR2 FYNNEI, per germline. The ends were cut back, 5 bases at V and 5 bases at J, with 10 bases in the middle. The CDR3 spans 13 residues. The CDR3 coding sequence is TGTGCCAGCAGTCGGCCGGGCAACAATGAGCAGTTCTTC. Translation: CASSRPGNNEQFF.

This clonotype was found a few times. CDR3 sequence reads: CASSLTIDRLTNYGYTF. DNA of the CDR3: TGTGCCAGCAGCCTAACCATCGACAGACTTACTAACTATGGCTACACCTTC. This sequence joins TRBV7-9 and TRBJ1-2, with TRBD1 as a possible D gene (5 bases). The CDR3 has 17 residues. Germline V gene lookup returns CDR1 SEHNR and CDR2 FQNEAQ (reference sequence). Trimming shortened V by 5 bases and J by 0 bases, and 19 bases separated the two germline ends.

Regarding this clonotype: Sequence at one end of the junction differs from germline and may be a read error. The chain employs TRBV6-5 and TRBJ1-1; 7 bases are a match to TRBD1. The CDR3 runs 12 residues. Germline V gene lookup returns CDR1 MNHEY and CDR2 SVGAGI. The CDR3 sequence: CASSIGTAEAFF. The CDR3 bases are TGTGCCAGCAGCATAGGGACAGCTGAGGCTTTCTTT.

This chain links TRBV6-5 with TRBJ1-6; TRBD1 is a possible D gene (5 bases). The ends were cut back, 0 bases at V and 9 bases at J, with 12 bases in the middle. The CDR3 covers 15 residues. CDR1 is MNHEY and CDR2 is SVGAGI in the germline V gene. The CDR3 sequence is CASSYSWGEGSPLHF. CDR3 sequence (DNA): TGTGCCAGCAGTTACTCTTGGGGGGAGGGTTCACCCCTCCACTTT.